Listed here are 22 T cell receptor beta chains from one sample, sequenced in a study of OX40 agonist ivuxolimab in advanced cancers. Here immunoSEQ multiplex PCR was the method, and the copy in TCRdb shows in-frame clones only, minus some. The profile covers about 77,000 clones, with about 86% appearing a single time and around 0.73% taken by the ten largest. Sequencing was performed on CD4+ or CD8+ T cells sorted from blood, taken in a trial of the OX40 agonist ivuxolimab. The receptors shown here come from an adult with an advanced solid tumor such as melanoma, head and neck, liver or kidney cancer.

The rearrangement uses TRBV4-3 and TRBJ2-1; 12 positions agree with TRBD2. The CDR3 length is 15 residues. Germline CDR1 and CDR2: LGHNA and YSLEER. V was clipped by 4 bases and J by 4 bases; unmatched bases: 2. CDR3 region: CASSPGTSGYNEQFF. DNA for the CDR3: TGCGCCAGCAGCCCCGGGACTAGCGGGTACAATGAGCAGTTCTTC.

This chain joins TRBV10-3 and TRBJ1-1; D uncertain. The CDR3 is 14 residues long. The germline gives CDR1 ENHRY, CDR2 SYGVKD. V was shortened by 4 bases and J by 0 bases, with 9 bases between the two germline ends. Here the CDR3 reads CAISGVSMNTEAFF. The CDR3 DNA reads TGTGCCATCAGTGGGGTATCCATGAACACTGAAGCTTTCTTT.

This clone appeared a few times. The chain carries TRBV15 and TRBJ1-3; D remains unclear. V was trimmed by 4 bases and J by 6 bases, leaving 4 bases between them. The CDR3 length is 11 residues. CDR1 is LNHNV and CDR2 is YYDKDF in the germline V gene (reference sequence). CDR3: CATSTQNTIYF. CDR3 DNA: TGTGCCACCAGCACCCAAAACACCATATATTTT.

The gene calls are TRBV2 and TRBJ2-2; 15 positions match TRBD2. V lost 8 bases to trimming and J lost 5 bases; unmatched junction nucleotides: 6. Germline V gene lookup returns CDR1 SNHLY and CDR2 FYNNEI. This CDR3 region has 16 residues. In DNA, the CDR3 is TGTGCCAGCCGGCGAGGGACTAGCGGGGGGACCGGGGAGCTGTTTTTT. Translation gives CASRRGTSGGTGELFF.

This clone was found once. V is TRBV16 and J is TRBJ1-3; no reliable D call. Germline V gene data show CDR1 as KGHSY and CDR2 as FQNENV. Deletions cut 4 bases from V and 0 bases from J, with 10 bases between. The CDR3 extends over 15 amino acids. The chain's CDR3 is CASSPTISSGNTIYF. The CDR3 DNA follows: TGTGCCAGCAGCCCAACGATCTCCTCTGGAAACACCATATATTTT.

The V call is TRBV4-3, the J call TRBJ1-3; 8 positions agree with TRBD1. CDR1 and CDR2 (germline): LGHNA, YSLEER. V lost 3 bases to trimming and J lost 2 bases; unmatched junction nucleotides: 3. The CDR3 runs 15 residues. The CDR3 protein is CASSHLQGAGNTIYF. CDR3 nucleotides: TGCGCCAGCAGCCACCTACAGGGGGCTGGAAACACCATATATTTT.

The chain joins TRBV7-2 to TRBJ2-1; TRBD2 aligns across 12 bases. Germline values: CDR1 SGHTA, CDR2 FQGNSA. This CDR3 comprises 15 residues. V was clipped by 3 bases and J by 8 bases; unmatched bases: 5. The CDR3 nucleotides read TGTGCCAGCAGCTTCCCGGCTAGCGGGGGGGATGAGCAGTTCTTC. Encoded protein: CASSFPASGGDEQFF.

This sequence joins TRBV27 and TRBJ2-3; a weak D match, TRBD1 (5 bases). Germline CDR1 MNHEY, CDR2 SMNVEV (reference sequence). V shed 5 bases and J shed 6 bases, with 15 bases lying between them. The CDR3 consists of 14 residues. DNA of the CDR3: TGTGCCAGCAGTCCGACAGTGGATAGGGATACGCAGTATTTT. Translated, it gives CASSPTVDRDTQYF.

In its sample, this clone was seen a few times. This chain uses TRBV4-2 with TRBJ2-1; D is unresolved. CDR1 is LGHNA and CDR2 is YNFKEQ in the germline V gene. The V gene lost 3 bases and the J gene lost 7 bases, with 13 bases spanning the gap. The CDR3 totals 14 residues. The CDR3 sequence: CASSQAGLTNEQFF. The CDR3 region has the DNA TGTGCCAGCAGCCAGGCCGGCCTGACGAATGAGCAGTTCTTC.

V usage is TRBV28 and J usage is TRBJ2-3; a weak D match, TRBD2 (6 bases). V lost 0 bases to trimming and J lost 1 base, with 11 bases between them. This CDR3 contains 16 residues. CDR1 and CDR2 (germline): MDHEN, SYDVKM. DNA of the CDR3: TGTGCCAGCAGTTTATGGGTAGGAGGGGGCACAGATACGCAGTATTTT. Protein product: CASSLWVGGGTDTQYF.

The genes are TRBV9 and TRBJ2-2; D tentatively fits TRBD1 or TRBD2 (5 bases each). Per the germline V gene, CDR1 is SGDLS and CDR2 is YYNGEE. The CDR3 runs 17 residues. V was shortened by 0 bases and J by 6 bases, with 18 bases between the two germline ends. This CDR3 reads CASSVALRGDPPGELFF. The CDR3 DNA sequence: TGTGCCAGCAGCGTAGCTCTTCGTGGGGACCCCCCCGGGGAGCTGTTTTTT.

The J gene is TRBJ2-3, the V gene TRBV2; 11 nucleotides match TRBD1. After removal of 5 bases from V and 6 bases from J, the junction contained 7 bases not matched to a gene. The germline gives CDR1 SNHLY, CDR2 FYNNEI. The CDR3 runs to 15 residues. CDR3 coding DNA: TGTGCCAGCAGTTCCGGACAGGGGGCTTGGGATACGCAGTATTTT. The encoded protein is CASSSGQGAWDTQYF. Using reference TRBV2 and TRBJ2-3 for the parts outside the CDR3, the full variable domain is EPEVTQTPSHQVTQMGQEVILRCVPISNHLYFYWYRQILGQKVEFLVSFYNNEISEKSEIFDDQFSVERPDGSNFTLKIRSTKLEDSAMYFCASSSGQGAWDTQYFGPGTRLTVL.

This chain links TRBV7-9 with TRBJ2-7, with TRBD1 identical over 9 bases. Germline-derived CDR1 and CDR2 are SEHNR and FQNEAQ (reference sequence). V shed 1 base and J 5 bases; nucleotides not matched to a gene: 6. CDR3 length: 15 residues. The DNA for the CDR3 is TGTGCCAGCAGCTTAGTGGGACAGGGAGTAAACGAGCAGTACTTC. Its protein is CASSLVGQGVNEQYF.

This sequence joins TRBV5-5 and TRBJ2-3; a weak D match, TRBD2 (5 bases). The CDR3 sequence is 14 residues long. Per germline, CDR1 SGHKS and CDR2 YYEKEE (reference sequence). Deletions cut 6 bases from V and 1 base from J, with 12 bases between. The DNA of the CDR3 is TGTGCCAGCAAGCCCAGCGGCGGCACAGATACGCAGTATTTT. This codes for CASKPSGGTDTQYF.

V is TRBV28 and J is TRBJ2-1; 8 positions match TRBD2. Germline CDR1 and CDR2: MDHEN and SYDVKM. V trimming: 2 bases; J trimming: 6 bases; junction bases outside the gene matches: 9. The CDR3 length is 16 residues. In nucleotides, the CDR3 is TGTGCCAGCAGTTTACTGGGACTAGTTACTGTCAATGAGCAGTTCTTC. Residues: CASSLLGLVTVNEQFF. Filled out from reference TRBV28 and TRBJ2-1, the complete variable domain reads DVKVTQSSRYLVKRTGEKVFLECVQDMDHENMFWYRQDPGLGLRLIYFSYDVKMKEKGDIPEGYSVSREKKERFSLILESASTNQTSMYLCASSLLGLVTVNEQFFGPGTRLTVL.

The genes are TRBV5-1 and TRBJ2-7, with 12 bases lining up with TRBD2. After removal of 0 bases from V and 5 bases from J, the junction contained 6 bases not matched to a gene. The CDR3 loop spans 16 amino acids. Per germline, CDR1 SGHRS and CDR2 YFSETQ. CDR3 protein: CASSLARTSGIDEQYF. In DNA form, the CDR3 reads TGCGCCAGCAGCTTGGCCCGGACTAGCGGGATCGACGAGCAGTACTTC.

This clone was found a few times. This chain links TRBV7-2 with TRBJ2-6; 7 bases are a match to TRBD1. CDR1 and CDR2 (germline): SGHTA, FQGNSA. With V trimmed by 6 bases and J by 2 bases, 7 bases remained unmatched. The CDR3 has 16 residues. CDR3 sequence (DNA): TGTGCCAGCAGTCTACAGGGGCTGGCTGGGGCCAACGTCCTGACTTTC. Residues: CASSLQGLAGANVLTF.

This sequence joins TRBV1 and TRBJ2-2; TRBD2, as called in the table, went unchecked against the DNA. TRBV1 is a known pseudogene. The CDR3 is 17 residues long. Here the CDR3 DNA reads TGCACCAGCAGCCAATTTTCAGGACTAGCGAACACCGGGGAGCTGTTTTTT. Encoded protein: CTSSQFSGLANTGELFF.

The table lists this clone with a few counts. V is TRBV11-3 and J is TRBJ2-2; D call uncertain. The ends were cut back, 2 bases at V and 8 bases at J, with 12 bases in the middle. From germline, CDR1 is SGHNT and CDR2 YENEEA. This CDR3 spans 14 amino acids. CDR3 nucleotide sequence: TGTGCCAGCAGCTTATCAGGACCGACGGGGGAGCTGTTTTTT. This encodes CASSLSGPTGELFF.

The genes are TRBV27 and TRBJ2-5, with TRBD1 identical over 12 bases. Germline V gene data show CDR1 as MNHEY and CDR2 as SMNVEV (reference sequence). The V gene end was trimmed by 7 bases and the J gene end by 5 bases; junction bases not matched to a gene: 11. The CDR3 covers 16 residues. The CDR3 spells CASIRRDRGHRETQYF. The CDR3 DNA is TGTGCCAGCATTAGGAGGGACAGGGGGCATCGGGAGACCCAGTACTTC.

In DNA, the CDR3 is TGTGCCAGCAGTCGTACGACAGTCCTTTCCACTGAAGCTTTCTTT. Translating it yields CASSRTTVLSTEAFF. V usage is TRBV6-1 and J usage is TRBJ1-1, with D possibly TRBD1 on 5 matching bases. V gave up 5 bases and J gave up 4 bases, with 17 bases separating them. The germline CDR1 and CDR2 sequences are MNHNS and SASEGT. The CDR3 contains 15 residues.

CDR3 sequence (DNA): TGTGCCAGCCAGGATAGGGGTGGCAATCAGCCCCAGCATTTT. It codes for CASQDRGGNQPQHF. The gene calls are TRBV6-5 and TRBJ1-5; possible D gene TRBD1, 5 bases. The V gene lost 8 bases and the J gene lost 2 bases, with 13 bases spanning the gap. CDR1 and CDR2 (germline): MNHEY, SVGAGI. This CDR3 comprises 14 residues.